This section outlines one T cell receptor beta chain sequence together with its context. The antigen is unknown. Here immunoSEQ multiplex PCR was the method, and the copy in TCRdb shows in-frame clones only, minus some. This sample has more than 9,500 clones, with 69% found just once. Before the COVID-19 pandemic, during about 2011-2019, CD4+ T cells were taken from unexposed donors. Isolation of CD4+ T cells took place after approximately 10 days in culture. As cell numbers allowed, unexposed-donor CD4+ T cells faced SARS-CoV-2 S/N and four cold-coronavirus spikes. These data belong to a study of CD4 T cells in relation to SARS-CoV-2 and coronaviruses. Across the study: ViraFEST: approximately eleven-day antigen culture of PBMCs, then TCR beta CDR3 sequencing. General study points: No donor gave both pre-pandemic and post-infection samples. SARS-CoV-2-driven expansion was significantly weaker in crossreactive than monoreactive clones.

V lost 1 base, J lost 4 bases, and 5 bases stayed unmatched. This CDR3 has 18 amino acids. Germline V gene data show CDR1 as MGHRA and CDR2 as YSYEKL. The rearrangement joins TRBV4-1 to TRBJ2-6; 12 nucleotides line up with TRBD1. This TCR was recovered from a human donor in good health. The material sequenced was CD4+ T cells from PBMCs, cultured in vitro. The DNA for the CDR3 is TGCGCCAGCAGCCAAGGGGGACAGGGGGCGCGAGGGGCCAACGTCCTGACTTTC. Translated, it gives CASSQGGQGARGANVLTF.